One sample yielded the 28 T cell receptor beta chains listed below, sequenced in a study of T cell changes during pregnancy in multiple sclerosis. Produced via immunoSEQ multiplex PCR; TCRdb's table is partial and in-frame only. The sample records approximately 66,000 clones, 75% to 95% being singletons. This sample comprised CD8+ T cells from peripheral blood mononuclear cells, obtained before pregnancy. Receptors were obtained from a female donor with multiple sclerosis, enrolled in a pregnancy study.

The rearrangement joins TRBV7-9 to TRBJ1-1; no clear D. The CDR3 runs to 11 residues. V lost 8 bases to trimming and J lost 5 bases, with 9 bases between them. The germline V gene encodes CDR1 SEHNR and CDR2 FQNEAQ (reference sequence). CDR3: CASGVETEAFF. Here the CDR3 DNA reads TGTGCCAGCGGTGTGGAGACTGAAGCTTTCTTT.

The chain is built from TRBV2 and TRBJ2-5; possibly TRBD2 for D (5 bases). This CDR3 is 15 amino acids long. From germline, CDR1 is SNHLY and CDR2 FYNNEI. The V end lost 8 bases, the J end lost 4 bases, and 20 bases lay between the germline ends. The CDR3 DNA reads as TGTGCCAGCTCCTCCGGGCGGGTTGGGTCAGAGACCCAGTACTTC. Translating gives CASSSGRVGSETQYF.

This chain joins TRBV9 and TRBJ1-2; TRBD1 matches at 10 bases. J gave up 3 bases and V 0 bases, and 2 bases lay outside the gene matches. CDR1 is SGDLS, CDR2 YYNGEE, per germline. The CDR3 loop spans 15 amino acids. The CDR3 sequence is CASSVATGGDYGYTF. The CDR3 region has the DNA TGTGCCAGCAGCGTAGCGACAGGGGGCGACTATGGCTACACCTTC.

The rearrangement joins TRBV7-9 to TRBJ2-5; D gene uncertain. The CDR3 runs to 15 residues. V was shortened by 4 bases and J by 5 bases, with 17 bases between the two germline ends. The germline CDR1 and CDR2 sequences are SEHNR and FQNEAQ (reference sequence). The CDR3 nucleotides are TGTGCCAGCAGCTGGCTGGTGGGCTCGGTCGAGACCCAGTACTTC. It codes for CASSWLVGSVETQYF.

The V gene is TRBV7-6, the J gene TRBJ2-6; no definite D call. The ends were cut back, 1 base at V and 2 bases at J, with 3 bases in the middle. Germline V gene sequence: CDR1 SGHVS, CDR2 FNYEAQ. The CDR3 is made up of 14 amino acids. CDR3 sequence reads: CASSLGPGANVLTF. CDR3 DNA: TGTGCCAGCAGCTTAGGGCCTGGGGCCAACGTCCTGACTTTC. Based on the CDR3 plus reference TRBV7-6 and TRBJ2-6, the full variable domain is GAGVSQSPRYKVTKRGQDVALRCDPISGHVSLYWYRQALGQGPEFLTYFNYEAQQDKSGLPNDRFSAERPEGSISTLTIQRTEQRDSAMYRCASSLGPGANVLTFGAGSRLTVL.

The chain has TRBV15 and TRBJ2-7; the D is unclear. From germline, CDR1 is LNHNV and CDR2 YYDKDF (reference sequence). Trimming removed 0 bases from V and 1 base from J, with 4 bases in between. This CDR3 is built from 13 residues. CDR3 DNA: TGTGCCACCAGCAGAGATCGGTCCTACGAGCAGTACTTC. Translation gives CATSRDRSYEQYF.

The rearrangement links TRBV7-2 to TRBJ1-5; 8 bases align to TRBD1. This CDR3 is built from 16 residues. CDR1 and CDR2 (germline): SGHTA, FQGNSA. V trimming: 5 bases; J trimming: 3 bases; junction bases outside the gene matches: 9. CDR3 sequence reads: CASSPGQGMVNQPQHF. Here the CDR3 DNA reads TGTGCCAGCAGCCCTGGACAGGGTATGGTCAATCAGCCCCAGCATTTT. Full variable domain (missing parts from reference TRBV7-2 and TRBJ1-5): GAGVSQSPSNKVTEKGKDVELRCDPISGHTALYWYRQSLGQGLEFLIYFQGNSAPDKSGLPSDRFSAERTGGSVSTLTIQRTQQEDSAVYLCASSPGQGMVNQPQHFGDGTRLSIL.

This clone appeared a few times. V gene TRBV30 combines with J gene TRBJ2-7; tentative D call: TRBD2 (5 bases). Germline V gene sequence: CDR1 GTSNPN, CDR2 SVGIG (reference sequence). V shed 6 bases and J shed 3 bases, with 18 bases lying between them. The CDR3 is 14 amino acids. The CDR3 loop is CACRNPELGYEQYF. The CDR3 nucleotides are TGTGCCTGCAGGAACCCGGAACTAGGCTACGAGCAGTACTTC. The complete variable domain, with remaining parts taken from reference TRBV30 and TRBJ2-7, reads SQTIHQWPATLVQPVGSPLSLECTVEGTSNPNLYWYRQAAGRGLQLLFYSVGIGQISSEVPQNLSASRPQDRQFILSSKKLLLSDSGFYLCACRNPELGYEQYFGPGTRLTVT.

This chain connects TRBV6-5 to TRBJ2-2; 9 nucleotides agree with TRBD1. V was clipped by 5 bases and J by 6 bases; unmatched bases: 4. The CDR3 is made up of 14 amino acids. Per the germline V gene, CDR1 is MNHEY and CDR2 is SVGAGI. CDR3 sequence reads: CASSPGTGPGELFF. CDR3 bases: TGTGCCAGCAGTCCGGGGACAGGGCCCGGGGAGCTGTTTTTT.

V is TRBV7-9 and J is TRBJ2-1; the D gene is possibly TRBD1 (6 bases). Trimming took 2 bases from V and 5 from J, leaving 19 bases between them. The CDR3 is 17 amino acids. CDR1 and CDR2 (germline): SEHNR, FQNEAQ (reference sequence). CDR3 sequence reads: CASSLTHLGDTDNEQFF. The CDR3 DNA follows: TGTGCCAGCAGCTTAACCCACCTTGGGGACACGGACAATGAGCAGTTCTTC. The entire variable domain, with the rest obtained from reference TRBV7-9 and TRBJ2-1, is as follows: DTGVSQNPRHKITKRGQNVTFRCDPISEHNRLYWYRQTLGQGPEFLTYFQNEAQLEKSRLLSDRFSAERPKGSFSTLEIQRTEQGDSAMYLCASSLTHLGDTDNEQFFGPGTRLTVL.

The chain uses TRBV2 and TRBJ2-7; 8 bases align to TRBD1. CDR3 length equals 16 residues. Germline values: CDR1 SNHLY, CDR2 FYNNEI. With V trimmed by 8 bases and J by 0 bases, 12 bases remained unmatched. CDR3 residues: CASQQSAGTGSYEQYF. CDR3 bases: TGTGCCAGCCAACAGTCGGCCGGGACAGGCTCCTACGAGCAGTACTTC.

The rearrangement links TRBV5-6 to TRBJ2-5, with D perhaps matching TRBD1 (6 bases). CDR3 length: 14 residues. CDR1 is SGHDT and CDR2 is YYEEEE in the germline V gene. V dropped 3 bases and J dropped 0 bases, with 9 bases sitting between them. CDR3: CASSSQGDQETQYF. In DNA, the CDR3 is TGTGCCAGCAGCTCACAGGGCGACCAAGAGACCCAGTACTTC.

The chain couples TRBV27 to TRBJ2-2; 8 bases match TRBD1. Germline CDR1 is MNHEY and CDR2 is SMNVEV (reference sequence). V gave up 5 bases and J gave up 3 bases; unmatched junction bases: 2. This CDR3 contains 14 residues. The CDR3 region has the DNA TGTGCCAGCAGTGGGACAGGAGACACCGGGGAGCTGTTTTTT. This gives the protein CASSGTGDTGELFF.

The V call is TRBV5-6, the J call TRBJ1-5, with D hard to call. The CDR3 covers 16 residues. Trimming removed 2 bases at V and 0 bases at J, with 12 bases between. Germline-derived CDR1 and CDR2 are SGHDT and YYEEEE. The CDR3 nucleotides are TGTGCCAGCAGCTTCCAGACCGGGAATAGCAATCAGCCCCAGCATTTT. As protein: CASSFQTGNSNQPQHF. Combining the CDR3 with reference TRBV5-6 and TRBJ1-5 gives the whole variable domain DAGVTQSPTHLIKTRGQQVTLRCSPKSGHDTVSWYQQALGQGPQFIFQYYEEEERQRGNFPDRFSGHQFPNYSSELNVNALLLGDSALYLCASSFQTGNSNQPQHFGDGTRLSIL.

DNA for the CDR3: TGTGCCAGCAGTTTATCTGCGGGTTATCAGCCCCAGCATTTT. Translation gives CASSLSAGYQPQHF. The rearrangement joins TRBV27 to TRBJ1-5; D is ambiguous. This CDR3 contains 14 residues. Germline values: CDR1 MNHEY, CDR2 SMNVEV (reference sequence). V lost 0 bases, J lost 5 bases, and 8 bases lay in between.

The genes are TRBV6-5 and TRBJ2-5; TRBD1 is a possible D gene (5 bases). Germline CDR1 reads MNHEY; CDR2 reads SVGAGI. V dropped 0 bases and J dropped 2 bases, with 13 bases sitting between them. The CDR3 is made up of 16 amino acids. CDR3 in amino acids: CASSYSAGPIQETQYF. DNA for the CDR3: TGTGCCAGCAGTTACTCTGCAGGGCCAATACAAGAGACCCAGTACTTC.

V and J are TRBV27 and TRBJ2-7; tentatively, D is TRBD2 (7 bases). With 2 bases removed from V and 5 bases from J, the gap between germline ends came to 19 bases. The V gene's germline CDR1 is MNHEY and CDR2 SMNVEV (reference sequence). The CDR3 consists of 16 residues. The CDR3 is CASSLIGGHRSNEQYF. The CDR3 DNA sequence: TGTGCCAGCAGTTTAATCGGGGGGCACCGTTCTAACGAGCAGTACTTC.

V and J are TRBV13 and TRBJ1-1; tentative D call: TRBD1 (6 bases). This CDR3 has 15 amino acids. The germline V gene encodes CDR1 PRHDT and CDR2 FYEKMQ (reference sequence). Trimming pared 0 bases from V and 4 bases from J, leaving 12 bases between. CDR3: CASSLGEGGGTEAFF. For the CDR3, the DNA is TGTGCCAGCAGCTTAGGGGAGGGGGGGGGCACTGAAGCTTTCTTT.

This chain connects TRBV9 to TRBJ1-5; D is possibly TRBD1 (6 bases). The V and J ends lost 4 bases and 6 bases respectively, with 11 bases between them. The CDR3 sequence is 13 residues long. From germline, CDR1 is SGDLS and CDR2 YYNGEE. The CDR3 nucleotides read TGTGCCAGCAGCCAGGGGTCTAGTCAGCCCCAGCATTTT. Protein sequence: CASSQGSSQPQHF.

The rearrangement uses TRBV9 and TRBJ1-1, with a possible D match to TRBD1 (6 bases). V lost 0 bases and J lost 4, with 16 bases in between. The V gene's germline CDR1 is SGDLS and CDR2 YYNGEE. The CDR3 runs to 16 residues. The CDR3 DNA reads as TGTGCCAGCAGCGTAGGAATAGGGGGATGGGGCACTGAAGCTTTCTTT. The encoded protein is CASSVGIGGWGTEAFF.

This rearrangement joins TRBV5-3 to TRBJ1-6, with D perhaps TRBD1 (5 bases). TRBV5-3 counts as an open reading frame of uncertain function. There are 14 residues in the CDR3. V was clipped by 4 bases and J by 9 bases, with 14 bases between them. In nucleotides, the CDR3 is TGTGCCAGAAGCAAAACTCAGGGTGGTTCACCCCTCCACTTT. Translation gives CARSKTQGGSPLHF.

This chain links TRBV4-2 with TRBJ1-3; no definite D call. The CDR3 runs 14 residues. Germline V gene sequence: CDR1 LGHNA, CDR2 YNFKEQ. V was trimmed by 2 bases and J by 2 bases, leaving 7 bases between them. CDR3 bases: TGTGCCAGCAGCCAAACGGGGACTGGAAACACCATATATTTT. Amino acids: CASSQTGTGNTIYF.

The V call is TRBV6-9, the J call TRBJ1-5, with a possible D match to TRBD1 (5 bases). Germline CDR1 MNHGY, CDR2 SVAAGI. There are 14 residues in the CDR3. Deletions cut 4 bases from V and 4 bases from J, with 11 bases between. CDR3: CASSSEEGNQPQHF. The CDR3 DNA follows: TGTGCCAGCAGTTCCGAGGAGGGGAATCAGCCCCAGCATTTT.

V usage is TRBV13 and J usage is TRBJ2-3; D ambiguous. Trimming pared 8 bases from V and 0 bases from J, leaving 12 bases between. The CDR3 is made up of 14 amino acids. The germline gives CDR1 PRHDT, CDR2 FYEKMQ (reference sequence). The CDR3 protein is CASRAPTSTDTQYF. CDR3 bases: TGTGCCAGCCGAGCTCCTACTAGCACAGATACGCAGTATTTT.

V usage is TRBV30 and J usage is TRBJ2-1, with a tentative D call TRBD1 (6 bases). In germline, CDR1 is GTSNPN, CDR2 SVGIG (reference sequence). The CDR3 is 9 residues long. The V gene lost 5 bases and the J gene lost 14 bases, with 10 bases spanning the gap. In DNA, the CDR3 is TGTGCCTGGGGGGGCCCCGAGTTCTTC. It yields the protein CAWGGPEFF.

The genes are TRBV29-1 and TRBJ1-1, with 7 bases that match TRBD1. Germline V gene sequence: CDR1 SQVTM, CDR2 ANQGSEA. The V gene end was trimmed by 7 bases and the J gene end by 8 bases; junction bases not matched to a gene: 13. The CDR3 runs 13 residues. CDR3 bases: TGCAGCGCCTACCGGCGGGACAGTGTCGAAGCTTTCTTT. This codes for CSAYRRDSVEAFF.

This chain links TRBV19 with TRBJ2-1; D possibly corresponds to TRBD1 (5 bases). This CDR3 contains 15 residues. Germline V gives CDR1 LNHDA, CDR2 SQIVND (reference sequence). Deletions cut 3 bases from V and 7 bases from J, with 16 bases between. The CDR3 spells CASSIPSRVGNEQFF. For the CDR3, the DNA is TGTGCCAGTAGTATCCCCAGCAGGGTGGGGAATGAGCAGTTCTTC. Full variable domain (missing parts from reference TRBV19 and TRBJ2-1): DGGITQSPKYLFRKEGQNVTLSCEQNLNHDAMYWYRQDPGQGLRLIYYSQIVNDFQKGDIAEGYSVSREKKESFPLTVTSAQKNPTAFYLCASSIPSRVGNEQFFGPGTRLTVL.

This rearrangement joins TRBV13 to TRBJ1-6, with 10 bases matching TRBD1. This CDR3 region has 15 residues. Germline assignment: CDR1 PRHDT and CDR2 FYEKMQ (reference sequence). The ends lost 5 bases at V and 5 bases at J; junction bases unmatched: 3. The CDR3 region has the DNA TGTGCCAGCAGCGCAGGGACAGGGGATAATTCACCCCTCCACTTT. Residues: CASSAGTGDNSPLHF. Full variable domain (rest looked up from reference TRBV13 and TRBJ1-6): AAGVIQSPRHLIKEKRETATLKCYPIPRHDTVYWYQQGPGQDPQFLISFYEKMQSDKGSIPDRFSAQQFSDYHSELNMSSLELGDSALYFCASSAGTGDNSPLHFGNGTRLTVT.